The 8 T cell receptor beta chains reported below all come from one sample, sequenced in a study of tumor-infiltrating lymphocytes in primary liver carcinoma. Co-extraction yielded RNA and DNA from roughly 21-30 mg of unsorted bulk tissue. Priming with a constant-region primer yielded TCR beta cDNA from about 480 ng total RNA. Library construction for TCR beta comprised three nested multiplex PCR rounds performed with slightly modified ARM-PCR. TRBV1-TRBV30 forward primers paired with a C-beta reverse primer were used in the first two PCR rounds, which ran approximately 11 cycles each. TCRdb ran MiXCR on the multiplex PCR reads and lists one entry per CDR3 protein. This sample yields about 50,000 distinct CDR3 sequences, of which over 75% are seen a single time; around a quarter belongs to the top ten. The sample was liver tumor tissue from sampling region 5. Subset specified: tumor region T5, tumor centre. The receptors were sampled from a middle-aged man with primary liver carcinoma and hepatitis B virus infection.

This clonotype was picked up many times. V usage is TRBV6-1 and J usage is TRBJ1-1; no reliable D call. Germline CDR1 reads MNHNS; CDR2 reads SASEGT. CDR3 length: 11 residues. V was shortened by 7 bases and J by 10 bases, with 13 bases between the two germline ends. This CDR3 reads CASTADGGAFF. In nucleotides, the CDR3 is TGTGCCAGCACCGCGGACGGAGGAGCTTTCTTT.

The CDR3 here is CISSQDMSSSGNTIYF. In nucleotides, the CDR3 is TGCATCAGCAGCCAAGATATGAGTTCCTCTGGAAACACCATATATTTT. The chain combines TRBV4-1 with TRBJ1-3; D is uncertain. Germline CDR1 reads MGHRA; CDR2 reads YSYEKL. The CDR3 covers 16 residues.

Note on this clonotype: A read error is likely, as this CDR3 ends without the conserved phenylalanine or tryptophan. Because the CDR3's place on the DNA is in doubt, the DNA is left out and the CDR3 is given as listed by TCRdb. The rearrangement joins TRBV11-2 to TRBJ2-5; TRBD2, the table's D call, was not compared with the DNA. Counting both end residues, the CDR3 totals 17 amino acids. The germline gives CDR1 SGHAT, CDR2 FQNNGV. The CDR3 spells CVSSLRLAGDSSETEYI.

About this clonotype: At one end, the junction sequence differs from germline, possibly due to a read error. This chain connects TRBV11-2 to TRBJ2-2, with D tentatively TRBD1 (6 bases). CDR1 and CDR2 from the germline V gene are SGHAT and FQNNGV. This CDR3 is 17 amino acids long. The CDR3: CASSLDHLGRDTGEPFF. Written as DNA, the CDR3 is TGTGCCAGCAGCTTAGATCATTTGGGTAGGGACACCGGGGAGCCGTTTTTT.

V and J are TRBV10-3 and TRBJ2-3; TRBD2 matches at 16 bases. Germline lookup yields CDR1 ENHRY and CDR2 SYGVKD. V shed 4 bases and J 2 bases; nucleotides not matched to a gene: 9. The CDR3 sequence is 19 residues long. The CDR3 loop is CAISGLGTSGRVNTDTQYF. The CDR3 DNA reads TGTGCCATCAGTGGACTCGGGACTAGCGGGAGGGTAAACACAGATACGCAGTATTTT.

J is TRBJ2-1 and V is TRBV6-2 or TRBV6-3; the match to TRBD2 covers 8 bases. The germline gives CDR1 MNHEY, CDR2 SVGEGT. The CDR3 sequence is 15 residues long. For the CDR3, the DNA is TGTACAAGCAGTCGACGACTACTAGCGGCCAAAGAGCAGTTCTTC. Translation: CTSSRRLLAAKEQFF.

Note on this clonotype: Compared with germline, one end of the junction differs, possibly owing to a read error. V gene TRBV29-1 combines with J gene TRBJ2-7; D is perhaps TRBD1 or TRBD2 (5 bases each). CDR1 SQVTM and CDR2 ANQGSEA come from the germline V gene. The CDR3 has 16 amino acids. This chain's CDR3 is CSAMSSGTGTPYEQYF. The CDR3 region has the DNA TGCAGCGCCATGTCATCTGGGACCGGCACTCCCTATGAGCAATACTTC.

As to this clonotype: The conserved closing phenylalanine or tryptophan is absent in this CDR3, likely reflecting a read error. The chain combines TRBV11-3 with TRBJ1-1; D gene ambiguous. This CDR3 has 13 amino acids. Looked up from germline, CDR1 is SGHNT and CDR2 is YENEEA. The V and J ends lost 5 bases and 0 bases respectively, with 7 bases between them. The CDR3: CASSICLNTEAFV. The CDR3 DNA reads TGTGCCAGCAGCATATGTTTGAACACTGAAGCTTTCGTT.